This TCR beta chain was found in a study of shared clonotypes between healthy human individuals. Every one of the donors was a Caucasian adult that lived in Nashville, Tennessee. Under the authors' procedure: ImmunoSEQ only sent back junction sequences with no quality scores, so filtering was done differently. Clones were read by immunoSEQ multiplex PCR, and TCRdb kept only the in-frame ones, dropping some. The V and J calls and the clone size are those of that table, but D and trimming were determined from the DNA. Among some 87,000 clones listed, 60% to 75% were seen once. CDR3 length equals 15 residues. Germline V gene sequence: CDR1 WSHSY, CDR2 SAAADI. The germline V and J ends were trimmed by 5 bases and 5 bases, with 16 bases remaining between them.

The V gene is TRBV10-2, the J gene TRBJ2-1; D may be TRBD1 (6 bases). Source material: memory CD8+ T cells sorted from blood. The subset here: CD45RO+ cells pooled with CCR7-negative TemRA cells. The TCR originated in a young man in good health. The CDR3 sequence is CASSRDRLTHNEQFF. The CDR3 bases are TGCGCCAGCAGTAGAGACAGGCTGACTCACAATGAGCAGTTCTTC.